The 24 T cell receptor beta chains below come from one sample, sequenced in a study of tumor and adjacent non-tumor tissue in lung cancer. A modified ARM-PCR protocol with three rounds of nested PCR amplified TCRbeta. TCRdb ran MiXCR on the multiplex PCR reads and lists one entry per CDR3 protein. The sample carries about 80,000 distinct CDR3 sequences, around 77% recorded once. The template was RNA from unsorted bulk tissue. Source material: lung tumor tissue. The receptors originated from a woman aged 35 to 49 with non-small cell lung cancer.

To note about this clonotype: This could be a read error, since a much larger clone is one nucleotide away. The CDR3 sequence: CASSYVWQGVPYGYTF. The CDR3 DNA follows: TGTGCCAGCAGTTACGTCTGGCAGGGGGTTCCATATGGCTACACCTTC. The V call is TRBV6-5, the J call TRBJ1-2; 7 bases map to TRBD1. Germline V gene lookup returns CDR1 MNHEY and CDR2 SVGAGI. Unmatched junction bases numbered 11, after V lost 2 bases and J lost 5 bases. The CDR3 loop spans 16 amino acids.

The chain carries TRBV6-5 and TRBJ2-7; 7 nucleotides line up with TRBD2. Germline V gene sequence: CDR1 MNHEY, CDR2 SVGAGI. V gave up 4 bases and J gave up 4 bases; unmatched junction bases: 10. The CDR3 loop spans 15 amino acids. In DNA, the CDR3 is TGTGCCAGCAGTTGCGGGGGTTCCGGATGGTACGAGCAGTACTTC. Its translation is CASSCGGSGWYEQYF.

As concerns this clonotype: At one end, the junction sequence differs from germline, possibly due to a read error. The V and J genes are TRBV6-1 and TRBJ2-7; no definite D call. This CDR3 is built from 12 residues. The germline gives CDR1 MNHNS, CDR2 SASEGT. The CDR3 sequence is CATSLQNYEQYF. As DNA, the CDR3 is TGTGCCACCAGCCTACAGAACTACGAGCAATACTTC.

Concerning this clonotype itself: The conserved phenylalanine or tryptophan is not found at the CDR3 terminus, so this likely reflects a read error. The V call is TRBV5-4, the J call TRBJ2-7; the match to TRBD1 covers 9 bases. CDR3 length: 14 residues. Germline V gives CDR1 SGHNT, CDR2 YYREEE (reference sequence). Trimming took 6 bases from V and 7 from J; bases not matched to a gene: 11. The CDR3 nucleotides are TGTGCCAGCAACACGGGGACAGGGATCGGAGAGCAGTACATC. Amino acid sequence: CASNTGTGIGEQYI.

This clonotype was seen repeatedly, ten times or more. The chain joins TRBV20-1 to TRBJ1-1; 10 bases fit TRBD1. CDR1 is DFQATT, CDR2 SNEGSKA, per germline (reference sequence). The J segment lost 3 bases and the V segment lost 3 bases, leaving 1 base of the junction unmatched. The CDR3 runs to 13 residues. The CDR3 nucleotides are TGCAGTGCTAGGGGGACAGGGGACACTGAAGCTTTCTTT. This gives the protein CSARGTGDTEAFF.

CDR3 in DNA: TGTGCCAGCACCATCCTGGGCCTGTACACCATATATTTT. As protein: CASTILGLYTIYF. This sequence joins TRBV28 and TRBJ1-3; D unresolved. Germline CDR1 and CDR2: MDHEN and SYDVKM. V shed 7 bases and J shed 8 bases, with 15 bases lying between them. This CDR3 spans 13 amino acids.

Regarding this clonotype: The junction does not match germline at one end; this may be a read error. This chain joins TRBV11-2 and TRBJ1-4; D is undetermined. Germline lookup yields CDR1 SGHAT and CDR2 FQNNGV. The length of the CDR3 is 16 residues. The DNA for the CDR3 is TGTACCAGCAGCCAAATAGTTACCCGGAGGAGAGGAAAACTGTTTTTT. Translation: CTSSQIVTRRRGKLFF.

The chain employs TRBV12-3 or TRBV12-4 and TRBJ2-5, with D possibly being TRBD2 (5 bases). V was cut by 9 bases and J by 4 bases, with 21 bases left in between. There are 15 residues in the CDR3. CDR3 residues: CARALVQEALETQYF. The CDR3 DNA reads as TGTGCCAGGGCATTGGTCCAGGAGGCACTAGAGACCCAGTACTTC.

Concerning this clonotype itself: This could be a read error, since a much larger clone is one nucleotide away. V gene TRBV29-1 combines with J gene TRBJ2-1; 8 bases map to TRBD2. Germline V CDR1 and CDR2: SQVTM, ANQGSEA. This CDR3 contains 17 residues. The CDR3 protein is CIVEVGPTSGFHNEQFF. CDR3 DNA: TGCATCGTTGAAGTCGGCCCAACTAGCGGATTCCACAATGAGCAGTTCTTC.

This clonotype is medium-sized in the sample. The chain has TRBV11-2 and TRBJ2-1; 11 bases are shared with TRBD2. The CDR3 sequence is 15 residues long. Germline loops: CDR1 SGHAT, CDR2 FQNNGV. Trimming removed 4 bases from V and 2 bases from J; junction bases left unmatched: 1. The CDR3 nucleotides are TGTGCCAGCAGCTCACTAGCGGGGGCCTACAATGAGCAGTTCTTC. Translation gives CASSSLAGAYNEQFF.

About this clonotype itself: The junction differs from germline at one of its ends, possibly a read error. The chain uses TRBV10-2 and TRBJ2-7; 10 bases are shared with TRBD2. Germline lookup yields CDR1 WSHSY and CDR2 SAAADI. CDR3 length: 14 amino acids. In nucleotides, the CDR3 is TGCACCAGCAAATTGACGCCTAGCGGGGGCGAGCGGTACTTC. Its translation: CTSKLTPSGGERYF.

Points on this clonotype: A much larger clone differs by one base, so this may be a read error. The rearrangement links TRBV20-1 to TRBJ2-1; D is perhaps TRBD1 (5 bases). Trimming removed 0 bases from V and 1 base from J, with 19 bases in between. CDR3 length equals 18 residues. Germline CDR1 is DFQATT and CDR2 is SNEGSKA (reference sequence). CDR3 protein: CSARDSIQAGMSYNEQFF. CDR3 nucleotide sequence: TGCAGTGCTAGAGACTCAATACAGGCAGGGATGTCCTACAATGAGCAGTTCTTC.

Remarks on this clonotype: One end of the junction varies from germline; a read error may be responsible. The chain recombines TRBV11-2 with TRBJ2-7, with D perhaps TRBD1 (6 bases). CDR1 is SGHAT, CDR2 FQNNGV, per germline. The CDR3 is 16 amino acids. The CDR3: CASSPLCEQGYYEQYF. CDR3 nucleotide sequence: TGTGCCAGCAGCCCCCTCTGTGAGCAGGGGTACTACGAGCAATACTTC.

Of note for this clonotype: A read error may be the cause here, since a much bigger clone is one base away. The rearrangement links TRBV10-3 to TRBJ1-5, with 8 positions matching TRBD1. The CDR3 sequence is 15 residues long. Germline lookup yields CDR1 ENHRY and CDR2 SYGVKD. Written as DNA, the CDR3 is TGTGCCATCAGCCCCGGGACAGGTAGTAGTCAGCCCAAGCATTTT. Translated, it gives CAISPGTGSSQPKHF.

Of note for this clonotype: An end of the junction differs from the germline gene, which may be a read error. This chain connects TRBV11-2 to TRBJ1-2; TRBD1 matches at 7 bases. The CDR3 consists of 16 residues. CDR1 is SGHAT and CDR2 is FQNNGV in the germline V gene. The CDR3 nucleotides read TGCACCAGCAGCCCGACGGACAGGAGGTGGATAAATGGCTACACCTTC. Amino acids: CTSSPTDRRWINGYTF.

As to this clonotype: Its ends do not fully match the called genes, so a read error is possible. The chain uses TRBV12-3 or TRBV12-4 and TRBJ2-2, with 8 bases lining up with TRBD2. This CDR3 is built from 16 residues. The CDR3 loop reads CASRTGGALRTGEQFF. CDR3 coding DNA: TGTGCCAGCAGGACCGGGGGGGCCCTCCGCACCGGAGAGCAGTTTTTT.

As regards this clonotype: One end of the junction is discordant with germline, which a read error may explain. This chain uses TRBV11-2 with TRBJ2-6, with D tentatively TRBD1 (5 bases). Germline V gene sequence: CDR1 SGHAT, CDR2 FQNNGV. The CDR3 loop spans 17 amino acids. DNA of the CDR3: TGTGCTAGCAGCCCGAACTTGAAGGGCCCTGGGGCCAACGTCTTGACTTTC. It yields the protein CASSPNLKGPGANVLTF.

A note on this clonotype: One end of the junction does not line up with germline, which may come from a read error. The CDR3 nucleotides read TGTGCCAGCAGCCGGGCGTACGTGCAGTACAATGAGCAGCTCTTC. Translated, it gives CASSRAYVQYNEQLF. The chain employs TRBV5-4 and TRBJ2-1; D is uncertain. There are 15 residues in the CDR3. The germline gives CDR1 SGHNT, CDR2 YYREEE (reference sequence).

A remark on this clonotype: Sequence at one end of the junction differs from germline and may be a read error. V and J are TRBV12-3 or TRBV12-4 and TRBJ2-5; perhaps TRBD2 as D (6 bases). The CDR3 is 15 amino acids. The CDR3 DNA reads TGTGCCAGCAGTCTCCAGGAGGGAGGCCAAGAGACCCAGTACTTT. This translates into CASSLQEGGQETQYF.

The chain is built from TRBV28 and TRBJ1-2; TRBD1 matches 7 bases. CDR3 size: 15 residues. CDR1 is MDHEN, CDR2 SYDVKM, per germline. The trim removed 6 bases at V and 7 bases at J, leaving 14 bases unmatched. CDR3 sequence: CASSHPSRTGGGYTF. The CDR3 DNA is TGTGCCAGCAGCCACCCTTCACGGACAGGTGGTGGCTACACCTTC.

In the case of this clonotype: The junction departs from the called germline gene at one end, perhaps through a read error. This chain joins TRBV13 and TRBJ1-1; 10 bases agree with TRBD1. Per the germline V gene, CDR1 is PRHDT and CDR2 is FYEKMQ (reference sequence). CDR3 length: 16 residues. In DNA form, the CDR3 reads TGTGCCAGCAGCTCGGGACAGGGGCTTGGGAACACTGAAGCCATCTTT. Its translation is CASSSGQGLGNTEAIF.

A remark on this clonotype: A read error may account for a junction end that differs from germline. The genes are TRBV4-2 and TRBJ1-5, with D uncertain. CDR3 size: 13 residues. CDR1 is LGHNA and CDR2 is YNFKEQ in the germline V gene. The CDR3 sequence is CASSQDQYQPQHF. CDR3 nucleotides: TGTGCCAGTAGCCAAGATCAGTACCAGCCCCAGCATTTT.

This clonotype was seen many times. The chain uses TRBV20-1 and TRBJ2-3; TRBD2 matches 8 bases. This CDR3 region has 13 residues. J lost 4 bases, V lost 4 bases, and 4 bases had no gene match. Per the germline V gene, CDR1 is DFQATT and CDR2 is SNEGSKA (reference sequence). In DNA, the CDR3 is TGCAGTGCTATTCCGGGAGGGGCAGATACGCAGTATTTT. Amino acid sequence: CSAIPGGADTQYF.

This clonotype occurred once. A junction boundary mismatches the germline segment, possibly from a read error. J is TRBJ2-3 and V is TRBV5-6, with D unclear. Germline lookup yields CDR1 SGHDT and CDR2 YYEEEE. The CDR3 is 14 amino acids. In nucleotides, the CDR3 is TGTGCCAGCAGTTTGGATGGTACGGAGAATACGCAGTATTTT. Its translation: CASSLDGTENTQYF.